The rows below give T cell receptor beta chains drawn from one sample of a study of blood T cell repertoires in COVID-19. Profiled with immunoSEQ multiplex PCR; TCRdb holds only in-frame clones, not every one. Among 410,000 or so clones listed, about 89% were seen once. Sequenced: peripheral blood. These receptors were collected from a woman aged 35 to 49 with COVID-19, enrolled during active disease. Each CDR3 is given with its conserved first and last residue. The order of the fields is D gene, J gene, clone size, V gene, CDR3 protein, CDR3 DNA. D genes are given only for firm matches. Some rows mark clone size as missing; the rest say once, few, many or name a class of expanded clone.

-,TRBJ1-1,-,TRBV2,CASPRGNEAFF,TGTGCCAGCCCCCGAGGGAACGAAGCTTTCTTT
-,TRBJ2-3,-,TRBV19,CASTSGDTQYF,-
TRBD1,TRBJ1-5,once,TRBV7-2,CASSSERTGALSNQPQHF,TGTGCCAGCAGCTCCGAAAGGACAGGGGCTCTCAGCAATCAGCCCCAGCATTTT
TRBD2,TRBJ2-5,-,TRBV5-4,CASSWLAGGLETQYF,TGTGCCAGCAGCTGGCTAGCGGGGGGGCTCGAGACCCAGTACTTC
-,TRBJ1-1,-,TRBV18,CASSPKGGYTEAFF,TGTGCCAGCTCACCGAAGGGCGGGTACACTGAAGCTTTCTTT
-,TRBJ2-2,-,TRBV11-2,CASSLFAFFENTGELFF,TGTGCCAGCAGCTTATTTGCGTTCTTCGAGAACACCGGGGAGCTGTTTTTT
-,TRBJ1-1,-,TRBV4-3,CASSQDVGRNTEAFF,TGCGCCAGCAGCCAAGATGTGGGCCGTAATACTGAAGCTTTCTTT
-,TRBJ1-2,-,TRBV12-5,CASGLVGPNRSPFYGYTF,TGTGCTAGTGGTTTGGTAGGACCCAACAGGTCCCCCTTCTATGGCTACACCTTC
TRBD1,TRBJ1-2,-,TRBV2,CASSPRQGSANYGYTF,TGTGCCAGCAGTCCGCGACAGGGATCGGCTAACTATGGCTACACCTTC
TRBD1,TRBJ1-2,-,TRBV7-2,CASSLSRGPYGYTF,TGTGCCAGCAGCTTAAGCAGGGGGCCCTATGGCTACACCTTC
TRBD1,TRBJ2-2,-,TRBV19,CASSIVLGTGPNTGELFF,TGTGCCAGTAGTATAGTGCTCGGGACAGGGCCCAACACCGGGGAGCTGTTTTTT
-,TRBJ1-1,-,TRBV3-1/TRBV3-2,CAISARLMNTEAFF,TGTGCCATCTCAGCGAGGCTCATGAACACTGAAGCTTTCTTT
-,TRBJ1-5,-,TRBV5-1,CASSLVVQPQHF,TGCGCCAGCAGCTTGGTCGTTCAGCCCCAGCATTTT
TRBD2,TRBJ2-3,-,TRBV6-2/TRBV6-3,CASSYSTSGRVTDTQYF,TGTGCCAGCAGTTACTCTACTAGCGGGAGAGTAACAGATACGCAGTATTTT
-,TRBJ1-5,-,TRBV5-8,CASSFSGNQPQHF,TGTGCCAGCAGCTTCTCAGGGAATCAGCCCCAGCATTTT
-,TRBJ2-3,-,TRBV5-1,CASSLLAEYADTQYF,TGCGCCAGCAGCTTGTTAGCGGAATACGCAGATACGCAGTATTTT
-,TRBJ1-3,-,TRBV3-1/TRBV3-2,CASSQDRGPSGNTIYF,TGTGCCAGCAGCCAAGATAGGGGTCCCTCTGGAAACACCATATATTTT
TRBD1,TRBJ2-2,-,TRBV3-1/TRBV3-2,CASSQLRTGRTGELFF,TGTGCCAGCAGCCAGCTTCGGACAGGGAGGACCGGGGAGCTGTTTTTT
TRBD1,TRBJ2-1,-,TRBV7-2,CASMDGQGAWNEQFF,TGTGCCAGCATGGACGGACAGGGGGCGTGGAATGAGCAGTTCTTC
TRBD1,TRBJ1-2,-,TRBV5-6,CASSWDRNYGYTF,TGTGCCAGCAGTTGGGACAGAAACTATGGCTACACCTTC
-,TRBJ2-2,-,TRBV6-2/TRBV6-3,CAGSPGLSRASGTGELFF,TGTGCCGGCAGCCCCGGTCTCTCCAGGGCTTCGGGCACCGGGGAGCTGTTTTTT
TRBD1,TRBJ1-4,-,TRBV3-1/TRBV3-2,CASSQRWGQGLGEKLFF,TGTGCCAGCAGCCAGAGGTGGGGACAGGGATTGGGGGAAAAACTGTTTTTT
-,TRBJ2-3,-,TRBV3-1/TRBV3-2,CASSQEQGDTDTQYF,TGTGCCAGCAGCCAAGAGCAAGGAGATACAGATACGCAGTATTTT
TRBD2,TRBJ2-3,-,TRBV7-2,CASSSLAGVADTQYF,TGTGCCAGCAGCTCACTAGCGGGAGTAGCAGATACGCAGTATTTT
-,TRBJ1-1,once,TRBV29-1,CSVVPQPNTEAFF,TGCAGCGTTGTTCCACAGCCGAACACTGAAGCTTTCTTT
-,TRBJ1-2,-,TRBV12-3/TRBV12-4,CASSLEAYGYTF,TGTGCCAGCAGTTTAGAAGCCTATGGCTACACCTTC
TRBD1,TRBJ2-7,once,TRBV19,CASSTSGTGIYEQYF,TGTGCCAGTAGTACCTCCGGGACAGGGATTTACGAGCAGTACTTC
TRBD1,TRBJ1-4,-,TRBV7-2,CASSPRQGAEKLFF,TGTGCCAGCAGCCCCCGACAGGGTGCGGAAAAACTGTTTTTT
TRBD1,TRBJ1-1,-,TRBV3-1/TRBV3-2,CASSQGIETGVLNTEAFF,TGTGCCAGCAGCCAAGGTATTGAAACAGGGGTCCTTAACACTGAAGCTTTCTTT
TRBD1,TRBJ2-6,-,TRBV4-1,CASSHRDRTSGANVLTF,TGCGCCAGCAGCCACCGGGACAGGACCTCTGGGGCCAACGTCCTGACTTTC
TRBD2,TRBJ2-5,-,TRBV27,CASSLLAVKETQYF,TGTGCCAGCAGTCTACTAGCGGTTAAAGAGACCCAGTACTTC
TRBD1,TRBJ2-7,-,TRBV14,CASSQDRGFYEQYF,TGTGCCAGCAGCCAGGACAGGGGGTTCTACGAGCAGTACTTC
-,TRBJ1-2,-,TRBV11-2,CASSLGAQTYGGYTF,TGTGCCAGCAGCTTAGGGGCCCAGACCTATGGTGGCTACACCTTC
TRBD1,TRBJ1-2,-,TRBV6-6,CASSPGTATYGYTF,TGTGCCAGCAGCCCCGGGACAGCTACTTATGGCTACACCTTC
TRBD2,TRBJ2-1,-,TRBV20-1,CSASISTGGNEQFF,TGCAGTGCTAGTATCTCAACGGGGGGGAATGAGCAGTTCTTC
-,TRBJ2-4,-,TRBV6-1,CASSESRGGMNIQYF,TGTGCCAGCAGTGAGTCTAGGGGGGGGATGAACATTCAGTACTTC
-,TRBJ1-5,few,TRBV6-5,CASGGWSQPQHF,TGTGCCAGCGGGGGGTGGAGTCAGCCCCAGCATTTT
-,TRBJ2-3,-,TRBV28,CASSFELVVSKDTQYF,TGTGCCAGCAGTTTCGAACTAGTCGTCTCTAAAGATACGCAGTATTTT
TRBD1,TRBJ2-1,-,TRBV7-2,CASSSRTGGNEQFF,TGTGCCAGCAGCTCCCGGACAGGGGGCAATGAGCAGTTCTTC
TRBD1,TRBJ1-5,-,TRBV5-8,CASSLVRGQGAHQPQHF,TGTGCCAGCAGCTTGGTCCGAGGACAGGGGGCCCATCAGCCCCAGCATTTT
-,TRBJ2-7,-,TRBV19,CASSILNRGGHEQYF,TGTGCCAGTAGTATATTGAACAGGGGAGGTCACGAGCAGTACTTC
-,TRBJ2-3,-,TRBV7-9,CASSLEYGGDTQYF,TGTGCCAGCAGCTTAGAATACGGGGGAGATACGCAGTATTTT
-,TRBJ1-3,-,TRBV19,CASSKGVSGNTIYF,TGTGCCAGTAGTAAGGGAGTAAGTGGAAACACCATATATTTT